These 10 T cell receptor beta chains came from one sample sequenced in a study of blood T cells in healthy people across ages. Next came a second PCR, run for about 6 to 12 cycles, which used a sample-barcoded 5' primer along with a J-beta primer mix. A single record per CDR3 protein comes from TCRdb applying MiXCR to the 5' RACE reads. Here the sample spans roughly 550,000 distinct CDR3 sequences, 20% to 30% being singletons. The same data also contributed to another study, on T cells of mothers and their children.

Source material: blood. These receptor sequences come from a boy aged 5-17 years in good health.

The rearrangement links TRBV5-5 to TRBJ2-1; D uncertain. There are 13 residues in the CDR3. In germline, CDR1 is SGHKS, CDR2 YYEKEE (reference sequence). Trimming cost V 4 bases and J 4 bases, with 9 bases left between them. CDR3 loop: CASSPGNYNEQFF. The CDR3 region has the DNA TGTGCCAGCAGCCCGGGCAATTACAATGAGCAGTTCTTC. Full variable domain (missing parts from reference TRBV5-5 and TRBJ2-1): DAGVTQSPTHLIKTRGQQVTLRCSPISGHKSVSWYQQVLGQGPQFIFQYYEKEERGRGNFPDRFSARQFPNYSSELNVNALLLGDSALYLCASSPGNYNEQFFGPGTRLTVL.

The sample holds a few counts of this clonotype. The junction shows a germline mismatch at one end, possibly a read error. The gene calls are TRBV9 and TRBJ2-1, with D hard to call. The CDR3 runs to 13 residues. The germline CDR1 and CDR2 sequences are SGDLS and YYNGEE. This CDR3 reads CASSVISDNEQFF. CDR3 bases: TGTGCCAGCAGCGTAATCTCCGACAATGAGCAGTTCTTC.

The CDR3 DNA sequence: TGTGCCAGCAGGTCGGACAACACAGATACGCAGTATTTT. This encodes CASRSDNTDTQYF. The chain recombines TRBV2 with TRBJ2-3; D possibly corresponds to TRBD1 (5 bases). This CDR3 comprises 13 residues. V dropped 6 bases and J dropped 2 bases, with 9 bases sitting between them. CDR1 and CDR2 (germline): SNHLY, FYNNEI.

The V call is TRBV6-2 or TRBV6-3, the J call TRBJ2-3, with TRBD2 matching over 8 bases. The V segment lost 6 bases and the J segment 0 bases; nucleotides outside the gene matches: 11. The CDR3 runs to 17 residues. The germline gives CDR1 MNHEY, CDR2 SVGEGT. The chain's CDR3 is CASSLRLAPKSTDTQYF. DNA for the CDR3: TGTGCCAGCAGCCTCCGACTAGCGCCTAAGAGCACAGATACGCAGTATTTT.

This clonotype came up a few times. V usage is TRBV4-1 and J usage is TRBJ2-7; tentative D call: TRBD2 (5 bases). V was trimmed by 2 bases and J by 6 bases, leaving 26 bases between them. The CDR3 is 18 amino acids. Germline V gene lookup returns CDR1 MGHRA and CDR2 YSYEKL. CDR3 sequence: CASSQKAGRGVVACEQYF. Here the CDR3 DNA reads TGCGCCAGCAGCCAAAAGGCGGGCCGGGGAGTGGTAGCCTGCGAGCAGTACTTC.

This chain uses TRBV6-5 with TRBJ1-1; a possible D gene is TRBD1 (6 bases). Trimming left V 4 bases short and J 1 base short, with 10 bases between. CDR3 length: 14 residues. The germline V gene has CDR1 MNHEY and CDR2 SVGAGI. CDR3 amino acids: CASSFEGGNTEAFF. The CDR3 bases are TGTGCCAGCAGTTTTGAGGGGGGGAACACTGAAGCTTTCTTT.

The sample holds a few counts of this clonotype. This sequence joins TRBV7-3 and TRBJ2-5; D may correspond to TRBD1 or TRBD2 (5 bases each). The J call is doubtful: the DNA matches TRBJ2-7 better. The CDR3 is 15 amino acids. Germline V gene lookup returns CDR1 SGHTA and CDR2 FQGTGA. The CDR3 spells CASSLTGTLPYEQYF. CDR3 DNA sequence: TGTGCCAGCAGCTTAACCGGGACGCTTCCCTACGAGCAGTACTTC.

The V gene is TRBV5-1, the J gene TRBJ2-3; D not resolved. The V and J ends lost 6 bases and 2 bases respectively, with 19 bases between them. Germline values: CDR1 SGHRS, CDR2 YFSETQ. The CDR3 runs 16 residues. CDR3 bases: TGCGCCAGCACCCGAGACGGCGGTTCCCCCACAGATACGCAGTATTTT. Protein: CASTRDGGSPTDTQYF.

This clonotype was seen more than once but under ten times. This chain links TRBV7-2 with TRBJ1-1, with D possibly being TRBD1 (5 bases). The CDR3 is made up of 15 amino acids. Germline V gene lookup returns CDR1 SGHTA and CDR2 FQGNSA. Between the trimmed V and J ends, which lost 4 bases and 1 base, there was a span of 13 bases. The CDR3 bases are TGTGCCAGCAGCTCAACGGGACTGGGGAACACTGAAGCTTTCTTT. Residues: CASSSTGLGNTEAFF.

This clonotype has a handful of counts. The V gene is TRBV9, the J gene TRBJ1-1; the D gene is possibly TRBD1 (5 bases). CDR1 and CDR2 from the germline V gene are SGDLS and YYNGEE. V was trimmed by 3 bases and J by 2 bases, leaving 11 bases between them. CDR3 length: 14 amino acids. This CDR3 reads CASSALQGNTEAFF. Here the CDR3 DNA reads TGTGCCAGCAGCGCGCTCCAGGGAAACACTGAAGCTTTCTTT.